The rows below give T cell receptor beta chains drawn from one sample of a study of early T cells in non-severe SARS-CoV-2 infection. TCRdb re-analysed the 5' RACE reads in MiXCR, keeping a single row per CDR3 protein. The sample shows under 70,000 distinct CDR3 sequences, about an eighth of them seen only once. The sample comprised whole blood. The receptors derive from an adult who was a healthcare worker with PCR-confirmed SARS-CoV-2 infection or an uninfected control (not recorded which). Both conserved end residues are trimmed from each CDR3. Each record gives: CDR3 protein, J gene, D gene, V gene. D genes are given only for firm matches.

CDR3aa: ASSQELAGGAKNIQY; j_gene: TRBJ2-4; d_gene: .; v_gene: TRBV4-2
CDR3aa: ASSQESYGGELF; j_gene: TRBJ2-2; d_gene: .; v_gene: TRBV4-3
CDR3aa: ASRDAGATDTQY; j_gene: TRBJ2-3; d_gene: .; v_gene: TRBV10-2
CDR3aa: SASLRVSMNTEAF; j_gene: TRBJ1-1; d_gene: .; v_gene: TRBV20-1
CDR3aa: SVVLAVSTDTQY; j_gene: TRBJ2-3; d_gene: TRBD2; v_gene: TRBV29-1
CDR3aa: ASSHGQGGFLSYNEQF; j_gene: TRBJ2-1; d_gene: TRBD1; v_gene: TRBV5-4
CDR3aa: SARGLADNEQF; j_gene: TRBJ2-1; d_gene: TRBD2; v_gene: TRBV20-1
CDR3aa: ASSPGPGTRVADTQY; j_gene: TRBJ2-3; d_gene: TRBD2; v_gene: TRBV5-6
CDR3aa: SVGQNSPLH; j_gene: TRBJ1-6; d_gene: TRBD1; v_gene: TRBV29-1
CDR3aa: ASSLTGVGNTIY; j_gene: TRBJ1-3; d_gene: TRBD1; v_gene: TRBV5-1